What follows describes a single TCR beta chain. What it binds is unknown. This specimen comes from a study of cytomegalovirus exposure and HLA in healthy donors. With 60 Vbeta and 13 Jbeta primers, the PCR was carried out. Assay used: immunoSEQ multiplex PCR; TCRdb lists only in-frame clones, some missing. This sample carries around 210,000 clones, with over 0.75% going to the ten biggest clones. Study-level points and caveats: Several of the most significant clusters appeared linked to common viral pathogens, based on a later analysis. In most subjects, TCR beta sequences reportedly gave accurate predictions of HLA-A and HLA-B alleles.

This clonotype was obtained from a woman aged 30 to 39 in good health and CMV-seropositive. Sequencing input: PBMCs.

CDR3 DNA: TGTGCCTGGATCGGGACTAGCGGGAGGGGGGTCGGGGCCGGGGAGCTGTTTTTT. This sequence encodes CAWIGTSGRGVGAGELFF. This chain uses TRBV30 with TRBJ2-2; 16 bases are a match to TRBD2. This CDR3 is 18 amino acids long. Germline CDR1 GTSNPN, CDR2 SVGIG (reference sequence). Trimming took 4 bases from V and 6 from J; bases not matched to a gene: 11.